This T cell receptor beta chain was sequenced during a study of T cell responses to AZD1222 COVID-19 vaccine. Study observations and caveats: Reports say nearly half of spike-specific TCRs go after unmutated variant regions. Clonal diversity was possibly underestimated; the donors were predominantly white British and more often female. Dominant at 160-218 and 743-854, vaccine-associated CD4 TCRs also spanned spike.

Second-dose intervals near 4 or 12 weeks were combined. Remarks on this clone: What it binds is unknown.

Germline V CDR1 and CDR2: MNHEY, SMNVEV (reference sequence). V was clipped by 7 bases and J by 9 bases, with 18 bases between them. The length of the CDR3 is 14 residues. Some clones are missing from TCRdb's copy, which holds only in-frame ones; the method was immunoSEQ multiplex PCR. The table includes under 150,000 clones, about nine tenths detected once. The chain joins TRBV27 to TRBJ1-4; no clear D. The source was peripheral blood, collected 28 days after the second AZD1222 dose. The sequence came from an adult who received the AZD1222 COVID-19 vaccine. The chain's CDR3 is CASTLGPRLKKLFF. In DNA form, the CDR3 reads TGTGCCAGCACCCTTGGGCCCCGCCTCAAAAAACTGTTTTTT.